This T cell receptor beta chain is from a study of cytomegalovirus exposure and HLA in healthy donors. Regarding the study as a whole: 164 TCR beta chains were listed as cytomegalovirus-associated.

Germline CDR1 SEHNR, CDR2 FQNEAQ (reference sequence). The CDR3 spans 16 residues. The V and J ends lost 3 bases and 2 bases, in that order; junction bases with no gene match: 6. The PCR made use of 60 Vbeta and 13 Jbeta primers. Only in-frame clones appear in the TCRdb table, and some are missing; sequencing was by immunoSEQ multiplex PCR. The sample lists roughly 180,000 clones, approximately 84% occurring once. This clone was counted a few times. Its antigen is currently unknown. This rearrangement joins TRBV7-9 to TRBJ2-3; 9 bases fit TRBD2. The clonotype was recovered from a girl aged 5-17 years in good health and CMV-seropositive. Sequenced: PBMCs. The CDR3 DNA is TGTGCCAGCAGCTTGGGGCTAGCGGGAATCACAGATACGCAGTATTTT. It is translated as CASSLGLAGITDTQYF.